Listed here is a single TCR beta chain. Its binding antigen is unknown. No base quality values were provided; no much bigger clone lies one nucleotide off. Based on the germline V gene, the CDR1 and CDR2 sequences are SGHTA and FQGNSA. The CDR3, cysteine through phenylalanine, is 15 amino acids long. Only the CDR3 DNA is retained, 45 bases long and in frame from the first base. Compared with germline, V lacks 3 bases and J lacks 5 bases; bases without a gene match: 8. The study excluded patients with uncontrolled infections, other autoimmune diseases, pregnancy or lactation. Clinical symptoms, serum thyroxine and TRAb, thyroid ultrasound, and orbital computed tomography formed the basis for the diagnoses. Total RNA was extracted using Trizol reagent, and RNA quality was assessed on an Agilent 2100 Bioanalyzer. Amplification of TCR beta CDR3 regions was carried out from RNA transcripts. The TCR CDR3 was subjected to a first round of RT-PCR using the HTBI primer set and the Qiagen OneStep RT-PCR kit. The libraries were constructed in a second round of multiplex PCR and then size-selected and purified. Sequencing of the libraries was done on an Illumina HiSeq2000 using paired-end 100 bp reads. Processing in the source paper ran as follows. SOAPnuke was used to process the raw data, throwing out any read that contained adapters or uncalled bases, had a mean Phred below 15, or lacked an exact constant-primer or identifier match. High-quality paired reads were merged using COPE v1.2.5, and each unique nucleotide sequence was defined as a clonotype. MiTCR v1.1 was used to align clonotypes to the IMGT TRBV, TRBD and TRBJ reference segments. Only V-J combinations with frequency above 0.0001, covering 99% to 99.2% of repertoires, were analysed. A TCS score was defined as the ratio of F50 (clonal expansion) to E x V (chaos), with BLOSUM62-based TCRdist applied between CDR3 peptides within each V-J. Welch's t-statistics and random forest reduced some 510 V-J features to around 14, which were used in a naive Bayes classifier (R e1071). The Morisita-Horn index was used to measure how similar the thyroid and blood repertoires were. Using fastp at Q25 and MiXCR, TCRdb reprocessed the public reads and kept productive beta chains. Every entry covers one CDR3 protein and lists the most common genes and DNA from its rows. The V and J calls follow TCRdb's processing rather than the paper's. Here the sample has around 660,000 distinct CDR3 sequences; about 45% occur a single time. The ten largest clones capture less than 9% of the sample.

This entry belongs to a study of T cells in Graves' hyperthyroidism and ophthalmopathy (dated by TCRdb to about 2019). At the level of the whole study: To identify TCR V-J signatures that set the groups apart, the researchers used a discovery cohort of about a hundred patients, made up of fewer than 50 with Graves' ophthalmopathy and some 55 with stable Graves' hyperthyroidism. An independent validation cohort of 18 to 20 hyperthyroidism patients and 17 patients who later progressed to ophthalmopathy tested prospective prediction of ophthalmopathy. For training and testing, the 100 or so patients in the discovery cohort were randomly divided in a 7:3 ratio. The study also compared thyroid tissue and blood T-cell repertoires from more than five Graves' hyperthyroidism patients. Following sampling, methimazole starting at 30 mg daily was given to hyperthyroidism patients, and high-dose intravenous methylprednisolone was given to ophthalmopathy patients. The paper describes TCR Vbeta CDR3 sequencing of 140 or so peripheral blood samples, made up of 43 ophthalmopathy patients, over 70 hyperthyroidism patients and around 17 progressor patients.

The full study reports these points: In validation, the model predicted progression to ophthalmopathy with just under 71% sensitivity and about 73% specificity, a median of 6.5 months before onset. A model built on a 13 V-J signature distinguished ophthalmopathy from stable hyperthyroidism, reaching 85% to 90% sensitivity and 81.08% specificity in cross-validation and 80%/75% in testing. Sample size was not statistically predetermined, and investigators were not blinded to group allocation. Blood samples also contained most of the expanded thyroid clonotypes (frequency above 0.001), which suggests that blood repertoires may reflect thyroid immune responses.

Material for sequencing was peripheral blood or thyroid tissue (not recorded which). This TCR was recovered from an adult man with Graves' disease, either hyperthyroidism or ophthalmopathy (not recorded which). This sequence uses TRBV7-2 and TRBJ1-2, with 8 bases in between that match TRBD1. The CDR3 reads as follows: CASSFQGQGGYGYTF. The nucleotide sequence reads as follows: TGTGCCAGCAGCTTCCAAGGACAGGGTGGTTATGGCTACACCTTC.